This is a list of T cell receptor beta chains from one sample in a study of blood T cell repertoires in COVID-19. Assay used: immunoSEQ multiplex PCR; TCRdb lists only in-frame clones, some missing. Altogether approximately 460,000 clones are present, roughly nine tenths being singletons, with the ten largest covering 0.8% to 0.9%. Sequencing was performed on peripheral blood. All receptors come from a man aged 18-30 years with COVID-19, enrolled during active disease. CDR3s include the opening cysteine and the closing phenylalanine or tryptophan. D genes are given only for firm matches. Expanded clones get a size class; other rows say once, few or many, or leave the size out.

v_call	d_call	j_call	clone_size	cdr3_length	cdr3_nt	cdr3_aa
TRBV19	-	TRBJ2-1	once	17	TGTGCCAGTAGTAATGAGTGGCGGGACTGGAGGTACAATGAGCAGTTCTTC	CASSNEWRDWRYNEQFF
TRBV29-1	TRBD2	TRBJ2-5	-	13	TGCACCTTCACGGCGGGAGGGGAAGAGACCCAGTACTTC	CTFTAGGEETQYF
TRBV27	-	TRBJ1-5	-	15	TGTGCCAGCAGTTTAAGTGCGGGGGTGCCTCAGCCCCAGCATTTT	CASSLSAGVPQPQHF
TRBV27	-	TRBJ2-3	-	13	TGTGCCAGCAGTCTCAAAAGGGGAGATACGCAGTATTTT	CASSLKRGDTQYF
TRBV7-2	-	TRBJ2-7	-	14	TGTGCCAGCAGCCAACAGGGAACCAACTACGAGCAGTACTTC	CASSQQGTNYEQYF
TRBV9	TRBD2	TRBJ2-1	-	17	TGTGCCAGCAGCGTAGTGGCTAGCGGGGGCCTCTACAATGAGCAGTTCTTC	CASSVVASGGLYNEQFF
TRBV2	-	TRBJ2-1	-	14	TGTGCCAGCAGAGCCGAGGCTATTTACAATGAGCAGTTCTTC	CASRAEAIYNEQFF
TRBV7-8	TRBD1	TRBJ2-2	-	15	TGTGCCAGCAGCTTTAGGACAGGGGAGACCGGGGAGCTGTTTTTT	CASSFRTGETGELFF
TRBV19	-	TRBJ1-6	-	17	TGTGCCAGTAGGAGCGGGACACCGAGCTCCTATAATTCACCCCTCCACTTT	CASRSGTPSSYNSPLHF
TRBV24-1	TRBD2	TRBJ2-1	-	18	TGTGCCACCAGCGGACCCAGTAGCGGGAGTCGGTCCTACAATGAGCAGTTCTTC	CATSGPSSGSRSYNEQFF
TRBV4-1	TRBD2	TRBJ2-1	-	19	TGCGCCAGCAGCCAAGTACCGCCTCTAGCGGACGCCCCTTACAATGAGCAGTTCTTC	CASSQVPPLADAPYNEQFF
TRBV15	TRBD1	TRBJ1-5	-	14	TGTGCCACCAGCAGATCCTCCACCCAGGGGGCCCAGCATTTT	CATSRSSTQGAQHF
TRBV19	-	TRBJ2-1	few	14	TGTGCCAGCAATAGCGGAGCTGGGATTAATGAGCAGTTCTTC	CASNSGAGINEQFF
TRBV5-1	-	TRBJ2-1	-	18	TGCGCCAGCAGCTTGGCGGGCAGGACAACACCAGCCTACAATGAGCAGTTCTTC	CASSLAGRTTPAYNEQFF
TRBV18	TRBD1	TRBJ2-1	-	15	TGTGCCAGCTCACCACAGGGGGCTGTGGGTAATGAGCAGTTCTTC	CASSPQGAVGNEQFF
TRBV13	-	TRBJ2-3	once	16	TGTGCCAGCAGCCCCGCTCTACAGGTGATTGGAAATACGCAGTATTTT	CASSPALQVIGNTQYF
TRBV7-2	-	TRBJ1-1	-	16	TGTGCCAGCAGCTCTCCACGGGAATGGGGGAACACTGAAGCTTTCTTT	CASSSPREWGNTEAFF
TRBV5-4	-	TRBJ2-7	-	14	TGTGCCAGCAGCTTGGAGGGGAGGTCCTACGAGCAGTACTTC	CASSLEGRSYEQYF
TRBV7-9	TRBD1	TRBJ1-4	-	16	TGTGCCAGCAGCTTGGGCCCCGGGACAGGGACTGAAAAACTGTTTTTT	CASSLGPGTGTEKLFF
TRBV10-2	TRBD1	TRBJ2-7	-	16	TGCGCCAGCAGTGAGTGGGGACAGGGGTCTTACTACGAGCAGTACTTC	CASSEWGQGSYYEQYF
TRBV2	TRBD2	TRBJ2-7	-	15	TGTGCCAGCAGAGCCGGGACTAGCGGTGCCTACGAGCAGTACTTC	CASRAGTSGAYEQYF
TRBV2	-	TRBJ2-1	-	15	TGTGCCAGCACTCTTCTAGGCCCCACGGGTAATGAGCAGTTCTTC	CASTLLGPTGNEQFF
TRBV10-2	TRBD2	TRBJ2-1	-	18	TGCGCCAGCTTCCCGGGACCCCTTAGCGGGCCTCCCTACAATGAGCAGTTCTTC	CASFPGPLSGPPYNEQFF
TRBV7-9	-	TRBJ1-5	-	18	TGTGCCAGCAGCTTAGGTCCCGGTGCGGGGAAGGCGAATCAGCCCCAGCATTTT	CASSLGPGAGKANQPQHF
TRBV11-2	-	TRBJ1-1	-	14	TGTGCCAGCAGCTTAGTATACAGGGCCATTGAAGCTTTCTTT	CASSLVYRAIEAFF
TRBV4-1	-	TRBJ2-3	-	15	TGCGCCAGCAGCCAAGCAACGGGTCATGGCGATACGCAGTATTTT	CASSQATGHGDTQYF
TRBV25-1	-	TRBJ1-2	-	13	TGTGCCAGCAGGGGGGACAACAACTATGGCTACACCTTC	CASRGDNNYGYTF
TRBV5-6	-	TRBJ2-5	-	16	TGTGCCAGCAGCCCCATGGGAGGCGGGGTGAGGGAGACCCAGTACTTC	CASSPMGGGVRETQYF
TRBV5-1	-	TRBJ2-6	-	16	TGCGCCAGCAGCAGAGGGGAGGCCTCTGGGGCCAACGTCCTGACTTTC	CASSRGEASGANVLTF
TRBV30	-	TRBJ2-4	-	13	TGTGCCGTGACAGGGAGGGCCAAAAACATTCAGTACTTC	CAVTGRAKNIQYF
TRBV19	TRBD1	TRBJ1-5	-	16	TGTGCCAGTAGTATAGTAGTAGCAGGGGGGCATCAGCCCCAGCATTTT	CASSIVVAGGHQPQHF
TRBV19	-	TRBJ1-5	-	14	TGTGCCAGTAGTATTAGGGGGGGGAATCAGCCCCAGCATTTT	CASSIRGGNQPQHF
TRBV12-5	TRBD1	TRBJ1-4	-	14	TGTGCTAGTGGCCCGGGACAGGGTGATGAAAAACTGTTTTTT	CASGPGQGDEKLFF
TRBV19	TRBD1	TRBJ2-1	-	14	TGTGCCAGTGCGAGGGACAGGGCCTACAATGAGCAGTTCTTC	CASARDRAYNEQFF
TRBV2	-	TRBJ2-7	once	12	TGTGCCAGCAAAGGACAGAACTACGAGCAGTACTTC	CASKGQNYEQYF
TRBV6-1	-	TRBJ2-3	once	17	TGTGCCAGCAGTGAACCGGCGGAGGGGGGGGACACAGATACGCAGTATTTT	CASSEPAEGGDTDTQYF
TRBV9	TRBD2	TRBJ2-5	few	19	TGTGCCAGCAGCCCGACTCGCGACTTCTTGACTAGCGGCCAAGAGACCCAGTACTTC	CASSPTRDFLTSGQETQYF
TRBV23-1	-	TRBJ2-2	-	14	TGCGCCAGCAGTCAATCGCAGGACACCGGGGAGCTGTTTTTT	CASSQSQDTGELFF
TRBV3-1/TRBV3-2	TRBD1	TRBJ2-5	-	14	TGTGCCAGCAGCCGACAGGGGGCAAAAGAGACCCAGTACTTC	CASSRQGAKETQYF
TRBV6-5	TRBD1	TRBJ2-7	-	13	TGTGCCAGCAGCCGGGACAGGGCGGGGGAGCAGTACTTC	CASSRDRAGEQYF
TRBV6-5	-	TRBJ2-7	once	13	TGTGCCAGCAGTCAGGGGCCCACCTACGAGCAGTACTTC	CASSQGPTYEQYF
TRBV28	TRBD2	TRBJ2-1	once	19	TGTGCCAGCAGTCTACTAGCGGGAGGACCCCAGGGGTCCTACAATGAGCAGTTCTTC	CASSLLAGGPQGSYNEQFF
TRBV5-5	TRBD2	TRBJ2-7	few	17	TGTGCCAGCAGCTTTTCCCAGCGACTAGCGGCGACCTACGAGCAGTACTTC	CASSFSQRLAATYEQYF